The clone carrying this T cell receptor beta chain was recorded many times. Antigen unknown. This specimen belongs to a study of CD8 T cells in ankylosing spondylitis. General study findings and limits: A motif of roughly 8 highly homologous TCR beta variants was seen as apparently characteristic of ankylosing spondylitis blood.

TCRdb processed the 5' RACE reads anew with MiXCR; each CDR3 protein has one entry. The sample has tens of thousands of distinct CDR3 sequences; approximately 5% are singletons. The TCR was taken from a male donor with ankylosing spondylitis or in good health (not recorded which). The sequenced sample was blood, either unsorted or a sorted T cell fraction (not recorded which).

This chain's CDR3 is CASSLEQPTQETQYF. CDR3 DNA sequence: TGCGCCAGCAGCTTGGAACAGCCCACACAAGAGACCCAGTACTTC. This chain connects TRBV5-1 to TRBJ2-5; D not resolved. The CDR3 is 15 amino acids. CDR1 SGHRS and CDR2 YFSETQ come from the germline V gene. V was cut by 0 bases and J by 2 bases, with 11 bases left in between.